A selection of T cell receptor beta chains follows, all from one sample in a study of spatial heterogeneity in lung cancer. A single record per CDR3 protein comes from TCRdb applying MiXCR to the 5' RACE reads. The table records about 100,000 distinct CDR3 sequences, nearly 4.5% of them present only once. The source was lung tumor tissue, collected at surgery. The receptors shown here come from a male donor with early-stage non-small cell lung cancer. The conserved cysteine and the conserved F or W are not part of the CDR3 here. D genes are given only for firm matches.

cdr3_aa v_call d_call j_call
ASSPTTRFTDTQY TRBV27 - TRBJ2-3
SATDRRTEAF TRBV20-1 - TRBJ1-1
ASSFTGIRQPQH TRBV28 - TRBJ1-5
ASSLAVGGPDTQY TRBV5-1 - TRBJ2-3
ASTVPGQGMAGELF TRBV28 TRBD1 TRBJ2-2
ASSNTGRELDTQY TRBV10-2 TRBD2 TRBJ2-3
ASSFGLTTDTQY TRBV5-1 - TRBJ2-3
SVPGLADTQY TRBV20-1 TRBD2 TRBJ2-3
SAPRATSGFSEQY TRBV20-1 TRBD2 TRBJ2-7
SARVPRSYEQY TRBV20-1 - TRBJ2-7
SAISRGGGGEQY TRBV20-1 - TRBJ2-7
ASSRRWRGNTIY TRBV14 - TRBJ1-3
ASKKTSPNDEQF TRBV11-2 - TRBJ2-1
ASSFRGLGNEKLF TRBV5-1 TRBD1 TRBJ1-4
ASSPLAVYTGELF TRBV18 - TRBJ2-2
ASRGTLNQPQH TRBV2 - TRBJ1-5
ASTASGSTDTQY TRBV5-1 - TRBJ2-3
ASSEAHRGERF TRBV2 - TRBJ1-1
ASSLGGLFTDTQY TRBV7-2 - TRBJ2-3
SARARGGTQY TRBV20-1 - TRBJ2-5
ASSLGGDSTNYGYT TRBV7-9 TRBD1 TRBJ1-2
ASSLGLNYGYT TRBV5-1 - TRBJ1-2
ASSSPGVSYEQY TRBV28 - TRBJ2-7
ASSHGPSYEQF TRBV27 - TRBJ2-1
ASSQRRKNEKLF TRBV14 - TRBJ1-4
ATRGGSNQPQH TRBV15 - TRBJ1-5
ASSLSPWADPTDTQY TRBV28 - TRBJ2-3
ASSVTGSGEKLF TRBV9 - TRBJ1-4
ASSLKGRNTEAF TRBV7-9 - TRBJ1-1
SATRQREVIRAQY TRBV20-1 TRBD2 TRBJ2-5
ASSVTEPGLAGGLYEQY TRBV6-1 TRBD2 TRBJ2-7
ASGGAGGEQETQY TRBV2 TRBD2 TRBJ2-5
ASSLPTTDEQF TRBV7-2 - TRBJ2-1
ASSLQPGVEQY TRBV13 - TRBJ2-7
ASSLVGLQPQH TRBV12-3/TRBV12-4 - TRBJ1-5